The rows below give T cell receptor beta chains drawn from one sample of a study of blood T cells in healthy people across ages. One entry per CDR3 protein, called by TCRdb with MiXCR from the 5' RACE reads. The sample records around 500,000 distinct CDR3 sequences, 40% to 50% being singletons. The sample consisted of blood. Source of these receptors: a man of 80 years or more in good health. The CDR3 runs from the conserved cysteine through the conserved F or W. A D gene is named only where the DNA matches it firmly. A clone size is listed for some rows: how often the clone was seen (once, few, many), or a class if it is expanded.

V gene	J gene	clone size	D gene	CDR3 DNA	CDR3 protein
TRBV12-3/TRBV12-4	TRBJ2-1	few	-	TGTGCCAGCAGTCCGTCGGTGGCAAATGAGCAGTTCTTC	CASSPSVANEQFF
TRBV29-1	TRBJ2-7	few	TRBD1	TGCAGCGTTGTCTGGGGGTGGGGACAGGGGGCCTACGAGCAGTACTTC	CSVVWGWGQGAYEQYF
TRBV25-1	TRBJ1-2	-	-	TGTGCCAGCAGTGAGGGCGGCTACACCTTC	CASSEGGYTF
TRBV20-1	TRBJ2-3	few	TRBD2	TGCAGTGCCACGACTAGCGGAAGCACAGATACGCAGTATTTT	CSATTSGSTDTQYF
TRBV7-2	TRBJ2-7	once	-	TGTGCCAGCAGCCCAAGGCCCAGGTACAATGAGCAGTACTTC	CASSPRPRYNEQYF
TRBV6-1	TRBJ2-5	few	-	TGTGCCAGCAGTGAAGGCAGGGCCTTGGAGACCCAGTACTTC	CASSEGRALETQYF
TRBV6-6	TRBJ1-6	few	-	TGTGCCAGCAGTTACTCGCGGGACACTCGGGGCAAATCACCCCTCCACTTT	CASSYSRDTRGKSPLHF
TRBV6-7	TRBJ1-1	-	-	TGTGCCAGCAGTCACGCTTTAGGAACTCACGACAGGTACACTGAAGCTTTCTTT	CASSHALGTHDRYTEAFF
TRBV6-5	TRBJ2-3	few	-	TGTGCCAGCAGTTACTCTTCGGGGCTCCCAGATACGCAGTATTTT	CASSYSSGLPDTQYF
TRBV9	TRBJ2-1	few	-	TGTGCCAGCAGCGTTGAGAGGGGTGAGCAGTTCTTC	CASSVERGEQFF
TRBV29-1	TRBJ1-5	-	-	TGCAGCGCGCTGACAGGACCCGGGCCCCAGCATTTT	CSALTGPGPQHF
TRBV5-1	TRBJ2-7	few	-	TGCGCCAGCGGCAATTTTGACCCAGCGGAATCTACCCAGTACTTC	CASGNFDPAESTQYF
TRBV9	TRBJ2-1	few	-	TGTGCCAGCAGCTCACGGGGGAATACAATGAGGCAGTTCTTC	CASSSRGNTMRQFF
TRBV4-2	TRBJ1-5	few	-	TGTGCCAGCAGCCAAGCAGGGAGGGAGAGCAATCAGCCCCAGCATTTT	CASSQAGRESNQPQHF
TRBV20-1	TRBJ2-1	once	-	TGCAGTGCTAGACCTTGGGCGGGGTCGGGGGTGTTCTTC	CSARPWAGSGVFF
TRBV30	TRBJ2-7	-	TRBD1	TGTGCCTGGAGGGGACAGGGTATCTACGAGCAGTACTTC	CAWRGQGIYEQYF
TRBV5-1	TRBJ2-1	few	-	TGCGCCAGCAGCTTGGTTGGTAGGATCGAGAATGAGCAGTTCTTC	CASSLVGRIENEQFF
TRBV27	TRBJ2-7	-	TRBD2	TGTGCCAGCTGCCTAGCGGGAGATTGTTACGAGCAGTACTTC	CASCLAGDCYEQYF
TRBV28	TRBJ2-7	-	-	TGTGCCAGCACCGTTTCGGGGGAATCCTACAATGAGCAGTACTTC	CASTVSGESYNEQYF